This TCR beta chain is drawn from a study of breast tumors, draining lymph nodes, adjacent tissues. This clonotype is deemed medium-sized. The CDR3 covers 14 residues. Trimming removed 6 bases at V and 4 bases at J, with 12 bases between. Germline V gene lookup returns CDR1 PRHDT and CDR2 FYEKMQ (reference sequence). TCRdb reprocessed the multiplex PCR reads with MiXCR, giving one entry per CDR3 protein. Of some 14,000 distinct CDR3 sequences listed, around 55% are singletons. The V gene is TRBV13, the J gene TRBJ2-2; no firm D call. Sequenced sample: tumor-adjacent breast tissue. The sequence came from a female donor with breast cancer. Some clones in this sample may be carry-over from other donors' samples. The CDR3 reads CASSFGSLTGELFF. The CDR3 region has the DNA TGTGCCAGCAGTTTCGGGTCCCTCACCGGGGAGCTGTTTTTT.